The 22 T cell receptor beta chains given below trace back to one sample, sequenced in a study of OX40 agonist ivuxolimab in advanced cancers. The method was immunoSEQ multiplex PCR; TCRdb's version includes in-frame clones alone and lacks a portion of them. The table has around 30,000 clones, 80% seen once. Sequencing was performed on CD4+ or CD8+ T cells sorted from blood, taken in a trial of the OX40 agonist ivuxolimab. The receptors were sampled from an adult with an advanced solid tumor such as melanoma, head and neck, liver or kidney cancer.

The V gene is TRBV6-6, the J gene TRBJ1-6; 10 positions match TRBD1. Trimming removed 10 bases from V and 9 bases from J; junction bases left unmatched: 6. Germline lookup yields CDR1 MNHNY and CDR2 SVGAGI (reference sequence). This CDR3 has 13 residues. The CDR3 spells CATWDRGGSPLHF. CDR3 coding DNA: TGTGCCACATGGGACAGGGGCGGTTCACCCCTCCACTTT.

Written as DNA, the CDR3 is TGCGCCAGCAGCCAAGGACTAGCGGGGGGGGAACAAGAGACCCAGTACTTC. It yields the protein CASSQGLAGGEQETQYF. The rearrangement uses TRBV4-1 and TRBJ2-5; 14 bases are a match to TRBD2. V trimming: 1 base; J trimming: 2 bases; junction bases outside the gene matches: 3. The CDR3 is made up of 17 amino acids. Germline V lookup: CDR1 MGHRA, CDR2 YSYEKL.

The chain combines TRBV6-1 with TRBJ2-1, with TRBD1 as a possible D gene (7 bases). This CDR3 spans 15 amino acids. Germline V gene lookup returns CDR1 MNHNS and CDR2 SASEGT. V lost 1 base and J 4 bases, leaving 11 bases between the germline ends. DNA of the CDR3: TGTGCCAGCAGTGAAGAGGCAGGGGGGTACAATGAGCAGTTCTTC. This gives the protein CASSEEAGGYNEQFF.

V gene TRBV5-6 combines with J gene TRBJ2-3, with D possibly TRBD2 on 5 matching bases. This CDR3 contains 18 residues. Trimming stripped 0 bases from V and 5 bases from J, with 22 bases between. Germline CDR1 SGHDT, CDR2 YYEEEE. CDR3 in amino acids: CASSLAGGRVYGEDTQYF. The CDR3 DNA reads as TGTGCCAGCAGCTTGGCCGGAGGCCGGGTCTACGGGGAAGATACGCAGTATTTT.

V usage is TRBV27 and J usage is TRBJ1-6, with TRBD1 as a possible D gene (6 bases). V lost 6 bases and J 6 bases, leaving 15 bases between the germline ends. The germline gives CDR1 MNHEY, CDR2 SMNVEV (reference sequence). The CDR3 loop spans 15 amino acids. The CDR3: CASRSYQGSNSPLHF. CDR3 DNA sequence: TGTGCCAGCAGGAGCTATCAGGGGTCTAATTCACCCCTCCACTTT.

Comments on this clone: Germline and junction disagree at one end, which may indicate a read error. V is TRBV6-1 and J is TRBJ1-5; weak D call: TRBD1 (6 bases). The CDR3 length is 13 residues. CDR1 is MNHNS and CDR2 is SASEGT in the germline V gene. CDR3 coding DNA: TGTGCGAGCACCCAGGGGAGCAATCAGCCCCAGCATTTT. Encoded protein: CASTQGSNQPQHF.

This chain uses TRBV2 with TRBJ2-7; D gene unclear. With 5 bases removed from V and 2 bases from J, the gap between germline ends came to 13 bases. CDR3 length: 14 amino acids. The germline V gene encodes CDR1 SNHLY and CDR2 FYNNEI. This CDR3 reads CASSPRGRTYEQYF. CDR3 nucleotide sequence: TGTGCCAGCAGTCCGCGCGGCAGAACCTACGAGCAGTACTTC.

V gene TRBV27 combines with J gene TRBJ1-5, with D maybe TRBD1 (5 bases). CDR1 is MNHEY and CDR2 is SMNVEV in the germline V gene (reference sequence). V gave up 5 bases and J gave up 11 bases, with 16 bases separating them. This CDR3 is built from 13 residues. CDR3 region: CASSRWDGRTQHF. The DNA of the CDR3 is TGTGCCAGCAGTAGGTGGGACGGCCGGACCCAGCATTTT.

CDR3 coding DNA: TGTGCCAGTAGTATACGGACAGGCTCTATAACACCCCTCCACTTT. Translation gives CASSIRTGSITPLHF. The rearrangement links TRBV19 to TRBJ1-6, with 7 bases identical to TRBD1. The germline CDR1 and CDR2 sequences are LNHDA and SQIVND (reference sequence). This CDR3 contains 15 residues. V lost 2 bases and J lost 11; bases outside the gene matches: 9.

DNA of the CDR3: TGTGCCAGCAGCCCCACCCCACAGGGGAGCAATGAGCAGTTCTTC. This sequence encodes CASSPTPQGSNEQFF. This chain joins TRBV27 and TRBJ2-1; TRBD1 agrees at 7 bases. V lost 6 bases and J lost 6; bases outside the gene matches: 11. Germline CDR1 MNHEY, CDR2 SMNVEV (reference sequence). This CDR3 region has 15 residues.

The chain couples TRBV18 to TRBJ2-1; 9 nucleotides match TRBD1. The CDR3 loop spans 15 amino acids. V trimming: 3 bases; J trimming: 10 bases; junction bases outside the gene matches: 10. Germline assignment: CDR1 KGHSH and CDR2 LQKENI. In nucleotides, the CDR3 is TGTGCCAGCTCACCGAAACAGGGGGCGCCCCTGGAGCAGTTCTTC. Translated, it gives CASSPKQGAPLEQFF.

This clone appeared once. CDR3 coding DNA: TGTGCCAGCAGCGTAGCTCAGCGGGGCACCGGGGAGCTGTTTTTT. Protein sequence: CASSVAQRGTGELFF. The chain joins TRBV9 to TRBJ2-2; 7 positions match TRBD2. Germline V gene lookup returns CDR1 SGDLS and CDR2 YYNGEE. This CDR3 is 15 amino acids long. V shed 0 bases, J shed 4 bases, and the junction held 3 bases outside the gene matches.

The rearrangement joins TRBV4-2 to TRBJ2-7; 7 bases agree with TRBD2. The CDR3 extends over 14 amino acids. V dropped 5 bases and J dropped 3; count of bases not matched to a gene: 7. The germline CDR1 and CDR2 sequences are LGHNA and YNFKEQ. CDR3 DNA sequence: TGTGCCAGCAGCGTCGGGACTAACCTCTACGAGCAGTACTTC. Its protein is CASSVGTNLYEQYF.

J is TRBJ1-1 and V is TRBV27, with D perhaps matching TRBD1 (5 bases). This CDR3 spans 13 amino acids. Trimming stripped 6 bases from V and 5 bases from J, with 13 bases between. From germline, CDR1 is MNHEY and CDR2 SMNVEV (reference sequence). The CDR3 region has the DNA TGTGCCAGCAGGCAGGGTTTTGGGACTGAAGCTTTCTTT. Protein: CASRQGFGTEAFF.

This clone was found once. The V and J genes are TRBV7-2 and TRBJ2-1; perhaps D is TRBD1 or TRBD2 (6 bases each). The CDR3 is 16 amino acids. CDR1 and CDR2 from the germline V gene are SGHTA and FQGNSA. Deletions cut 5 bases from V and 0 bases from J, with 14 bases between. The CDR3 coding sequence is TGTGCCAGCAGCGCATCGGGGGCCCGCTCCTACAATGAGCAGTTCTTC. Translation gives CASSASGARSYNEQFF.

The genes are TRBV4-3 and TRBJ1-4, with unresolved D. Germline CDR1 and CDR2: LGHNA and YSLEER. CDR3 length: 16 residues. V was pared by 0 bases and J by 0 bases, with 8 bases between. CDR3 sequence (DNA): TGCGCCAGCAGCCAAGACTTCGGGGCAACTAATGAAAAACTGTTTTTT. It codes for CASSQDFGATNEKLFF.

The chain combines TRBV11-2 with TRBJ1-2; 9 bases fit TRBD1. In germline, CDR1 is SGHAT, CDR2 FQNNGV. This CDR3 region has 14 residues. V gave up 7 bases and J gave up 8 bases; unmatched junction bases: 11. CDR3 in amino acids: CASTPRDREGGYTF. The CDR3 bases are TGTGCCAGCACACCCCGGGACAGGGAGGGAGGCTACACCTTC.

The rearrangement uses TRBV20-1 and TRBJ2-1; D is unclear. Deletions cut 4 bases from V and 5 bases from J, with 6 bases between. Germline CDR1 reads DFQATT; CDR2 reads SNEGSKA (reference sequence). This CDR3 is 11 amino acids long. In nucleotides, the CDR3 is TGCAGTGCTACGGGTAACAATGAGCAGTTCTTC. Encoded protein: CSATGNNEQFF.

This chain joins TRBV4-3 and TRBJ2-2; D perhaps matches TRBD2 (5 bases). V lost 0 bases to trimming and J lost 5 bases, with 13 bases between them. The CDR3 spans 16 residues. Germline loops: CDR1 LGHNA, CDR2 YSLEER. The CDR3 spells CASSQDQWGATGELFF. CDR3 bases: TGCGCCAGCAGCCAAGATCAGTGGGGAGCGACCGGGGAGCTGTTTTTT.

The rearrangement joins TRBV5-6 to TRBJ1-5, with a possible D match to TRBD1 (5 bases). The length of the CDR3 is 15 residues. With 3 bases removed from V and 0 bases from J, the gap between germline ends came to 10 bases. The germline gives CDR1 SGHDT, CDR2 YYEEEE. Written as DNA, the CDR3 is TGTGCCAGCAGCTCGACAGTGTATAGCAATCAGCCCCAGCATTTT. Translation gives CASSSTVYSNQPQHF.

The DNA for the CDR3 is TGTGCCAGCAGCATCGACGTATCCTACGAGCAGTACTTC. Protein product: CASSIDVSYEQYF. The chain recombines TRBV7-3 with TRBJ2-7; D gene unclear. The CDR3 spans 13 residues. V lost 5 bases and J lost 1, with 9 bases in between. Germline V gives CDR1 SGHTA, CDR2 FQGTGA. Filled out from reference TRBV7-3 and TRBJ2-7, the complete variable domain reads GAGVSQTPSNKVTEKGKYVELRCDPISGHTALYWYRQSLGQGPEFLIYFQGTGAADDSGLPNDRFFAVRPEGSVSTLKIQRTERGDSAVYLCASSIDVSYEQYFGPGTRLTVT.

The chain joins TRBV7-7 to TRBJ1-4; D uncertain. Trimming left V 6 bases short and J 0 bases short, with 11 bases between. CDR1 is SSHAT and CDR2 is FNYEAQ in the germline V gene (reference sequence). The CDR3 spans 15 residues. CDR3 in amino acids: CASSPSTATNEKLFF. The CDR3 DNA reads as TGTGCCAGCAGTCCTAGTACGGCAACTAATGAAAAACTGTTTTTT.